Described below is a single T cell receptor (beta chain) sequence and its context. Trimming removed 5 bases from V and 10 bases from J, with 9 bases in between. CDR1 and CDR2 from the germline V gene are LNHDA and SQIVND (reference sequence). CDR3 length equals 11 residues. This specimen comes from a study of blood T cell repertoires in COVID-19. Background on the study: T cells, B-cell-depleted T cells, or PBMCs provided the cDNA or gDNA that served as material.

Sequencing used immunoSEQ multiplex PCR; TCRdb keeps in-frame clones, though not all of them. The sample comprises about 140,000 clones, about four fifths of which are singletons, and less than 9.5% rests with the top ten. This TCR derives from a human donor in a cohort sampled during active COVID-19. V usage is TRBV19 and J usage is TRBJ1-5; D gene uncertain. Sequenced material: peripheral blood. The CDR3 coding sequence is TGTGCCAGTAGTGACGCGGTCCCCCAGCATTTT. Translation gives CASSDAVPQHF.